This is a list of T cell receptor beta chains from one sample in a study of blood T cell repertoires in COVID-19. Produced via immunoSEQ multiplex PCR; TCRdb's table is partial and in-frame only. The data hold over 200,000 clones, with roughly 82% observed a single time. The sequencing sample was made of peripheral blood. Receptor source: a middle-aged woman with acute or convalescent COVID-19. CDR3s include the opening cysteine and the closing phenylalanine or tryptophan. Each record gives: D gene, J gene, V gene, clone size, CDR3 protein, CDR3 DNA. A D gene is named only where the DNA matches it firmly. The size entry is marked missing in some rows and otherwise reads once, few, many or a size class.

d_gene: NA
j_gene: TRBJ1-5
v_gene: TRBV25-1
abundance: NA
CDR3aa: CASSPHRGGNSNQPQHF
CDR3nt: TGTGCCAGCAGTCCTCACCGGGGTGGGAACAGCAATCAGCCCCAGCATTTT

d_gene: NA
j_gene: TRBJ2-1
v_gene: TRBV7-2
abundance: once
CDR3aa: CASSLRTDSYNEQFF
CDR3nt: TGTGCCAGCAGCTTGCGGACAGACTCCTACAATGAGCAGTTCTTC

d_gene: NA
j_gene: TRBJ2-7
v_gene: TRBV6-2/TRBV6-3
abundance: NA
CDR3aa: CASSDWMRGYEQYF
CDR3nt: TGTGCCAGCAGCGACTGGATGCGGGGCTACGAGCAGTACTTC

d_gene: NA
j_gene: TRBJ2-7
v_gene: TRBV30
abundance: NA
CDR3aa: CAWRRDTSSYEQYF
CDR3nt: TGTGCCTGGAGACGGGACACTAGCTCCTACGAGCAGTACTTC

d_gene: TRBD1
j_gene: TRBJ1-6
v_gene: TRBV6-5
abundance: NA
CDR3aa: CAIHPGTGGSPLHF
CDR3nt: TGTGCCATTCATCCCGGGACAGGTGGATCACCCCTCCACTTT

d_gene: NA
j_gene: TRBJ1-4
v_gene: TRBV3-1/TRBV3-2
abundance: once
CDR3aa: CASSPADRINEKLFF
CDR3nt: TGTGCCAGCAGCCCCGCCGACAGAATTAATGAAAAACTGTTTTTT

d_gene: TRBD1
j_gene: TRBJ1-5
v_gene: TRBV18
abundance: NA
CDR3aa: CASSRDRGNQPQHF
CDR3nt: TGTGCCAGCTCTCGGGACAGGGGCAATCAGCCCCAGCATTTT

d_gene: NA
j_gene: TRBJ2-5
v_gene: TRBV27
abundance: NA
CDR3aa: CASSSAGFGETQYF
CDR3nt: TGTGCCAGCAGTTCCGCAGGGTTTGGGGAGACCCAGTACTTC

d_gene: TRBD2
j_gene: TRBJ2-5
v_gene: TRBV5-1
abundance: NA
CDR3aa: CASSSSGLPLQETQYF
CDR3nt: TGCGCCAGCAGCTCCTCGGGACTACCCTTACAAGAGACCCAGTACTTC

d_gene: NA
j_gene: TRBJ1-2
v_gene: TRBV20-1
abundance: NA
CDR3aa: CSPLQGNGYTF
CDR3nt: TGCAGTCCCCTCCAGGGGAATGGCTACACCTTC

d_gene: NA
j_gene: TRBJ2-3
v_gene: TRBV3-1/TRBV3-2
abundance: NA
CDR3aa: CASSLLEGGKADTQYF
CDR3nt: TGTGCCAGCAGCCTTCTTGAGGGGGGGAAGGCAGATACGCAGTATTTT

d_gene: NA
j_gene: TRBJ2-7
v_gene: TRBV27
abundance: NA
CDR3aa: CASSSPRGIGSYEQYF
CDR3nt: TGTGCCAGCAGTTCCCCTCGCGGGATAGGGTCCTACGAGCAGTACTTC

d_gene: TRBD1
j_gene: TRBJ1-1
v_gene: TRBV11-1
abundance: once
CDR3aa: CASSRTGGRGNTEAFF
CDR3nt: TGTGCCAGCAGCCGAACAGGGGGCAGGGGGAACACTGAAGCTTTCTTT

d_gene: TRBD1
j_gene: TRBJ1-2
v_gene: TRBV9
abundance: once
CDR3aa: CASSEGTGVYTF
CDR3nt: TGTGCCAGCAGCGAGGGGACAGGGGTTTACACCTTC

d_gene: NA
j_gene: TRBJ1-1
v_gene: TRBV11-2
abundance: NA
CDR3aa: CASSLVSWATGTEAFF
CDR3nt: TGTGCCAGCAGCTTAGTTTCGTGGGCTACGGGGACTGAAGCTTTCTTT

d_gene: NA
j_gene: TRBJ2-1
v_gene: TRBV11-2
abundance: few
CDR3aa: CASSLQLPGLFTAEQFF
CDR3nt: TGTGCCAGCAGCCTTCAGCTCCCGGGACTCTTCACAGCTGAGCAGTTCTTC

d_gene: NA
j_gene: TRBJ1-6
v_gene: TRBV10-1
abundance: NA
CDR3aa: CASSHRVENSPLHF
CDR3nt: TGCGCCAGCAGTCACAGGGTCGAGAATTCACCCCTCCACTTT

d_gene: NA
j_gene: TRBJ1-5
v_gene: TRBV2
abundance: NA
CDR3aa: CASSEQQGVGQPQHF
CDR3nt: TGTGCCAGCAGTGAACAACAGGGAGTGGGTCAGCCCCAGCATTTT

d_gene: TRBD1
j_gene: TRBJ1-6
v_gene: TRBV5-8
abundance: NA
CDR3aa: CASSSQGKRIRNSPLHF
CDR3nt: TGTGCCAGCAGCTCACAGGGGAAGCGTATTAGGAATTCACCCCTCCACTTT

d_gene: TRBD2
j_gene: TRBJ2-2
v_gene: TRBV19
abundance: NA
CDR3aa: CASSVGSGGNTGELFF
CDR3nt: TGTGCCAGTAGTGTGGGTAGCGGGGGGAACACCGGGGAGCTGTTTTTT

d_gene: TRBD2
j_gene: TRBJ2-1
v_gene: TRBV24-1
abundance: NA
CDR3aa: CATSDWASGYNEQFF
CDR3nt: TGTGCCACCAGTGATTGGGCTAGCGGTTACAATGAGCAGTTCTTC

d_gene: NA
j_gene: TRBJ1-5
v_gene: TRBV2
abundance: NA
CDR3aa: CAIQDNSNQPQHF
CDR3nt: TGTGCCATCCAGGACAATAGCAATCAGCCCCAGCATTTT

d_gene: NA
j_gene: TRBJ2-2
v_gene: TRBV5-1
abundance: few
CDR3aa: CASSPLAANTGELFF
CDR3nt: TGCGCCAGCAGCCCACTAGCAGCGAACACCGGGGAGCTGTTTTTT

d_gene: TRBD1
j_gene: TRBJ1-2
v_gene: TRBV12-5
abundance: once
CDR3aa: CASGLSSGQGNYGYTF
CDR3nt: TGTGCTAGTGGTTTGTCGAGCGGACAGGGTAACTATGGCTACACCTTC

d_gene: NA
j_gene: TRBJ1-1
v_gene: TRBV5-1
abundance: few
CDR3aa: CASSSGQTSEAFF
CDR3nt: TGCGCCAGCAGCTCCGGACAGACGAGTGAAGCTTTCTTT

d_gene: NA
j_gene: TRBJ2-2
v_gene: TRBV2
abundance: NA
CDR3aa: CASSASAGELFF
CDR3nt: TGTGCCAGCAGTGCTAGCGCCGGGGAGCTGTTTTTT

d_gene: NA
j_gene: TRBJ1-2
v_gene: TRBV19
abundance: NA
CDR3aa: CASSAHKNREGYTF
CDR3nt: TGTGCCAGTAGTGCCCATAAGAACAGGGAGGGCTACACCTTC

d_gene: NA
j_gene: TRBJ2-7
v_gene: TRBV2
abundance: NA
CDR3aa: CASKSGSYEQYF
CDR3nt: TGTGCCAGCAAGTCAGGCTCCTACGAGCAGTACTTC

d_gene: NA
j_gene: TRBJ1-2
v_gene: TRBV6-4
abundance: NA
CDR3aa: CASSDVYSPNYGYTF
CDR3nt: TGTGCCAGCAGTGACGTATACTCTCCTAACTATGGCTACACCTTC

d_gene: TRBD1
j_gene: TRBJ2-5
v_gene: TRBV7-2
abundance: NA
CDR3aa: CASSSSSPGTGVMETQYF
CDR3nt: TGTGCCAGCAGCTCCTCATCCCCCGGGACAGGGGTGATGGAGACCCAGTACTTC

d_gene: NA
j_gene: TRBJ1-1
v_gene: TRBV10-3
abundance: NA
CDR3aa: CAISGSGWEAFF
CDR3nt: TGTGCCATCAGTGGGAGCGGTTGGGAAGCTTTCTTT

d_gene: TRBD2
j_gene: TRBJ2-1
v_gene: TRBV11-3
abundance: NA
CDR3aa: CASSLLKRGGGGDEQFF
CDR3nt: TGTGCCAGCAGCTTACTTAAGCGGGGGGGCGGCGGAGATGAGCAGTTCTTC

d_gene: NA
j_gene: TRBJ2-1
v_gene: TRBV12-3/TRBV12-4
abundance: NA
CDR3aa: CASIPGDGEQFF
CDR3nt: TGTGCCAGCATACCGGGAGATGGTGAGCAGTTCTTC

d_gene: NA
j_gene: TRBJ2-7
v_gene: TRBV7-2
abundance: NA
CDR3aa: CASSLTRAQGEQYF
CDR3nt: TGTGCCAGCAGCTTGACCAGGGCACAAGGCGAGCAGTACTTC